One and the same sample provided the 24 T cell receptor beta chains below, sequenced in a study of blood T cell repertoires in COVID-19. TCRdb's table, derived via immunoSEQ multiplex PCR, lists solely in-frame clones and lacks some. The repertoire holds approximately 150,000 clones, with over 80% as singletons. The sample taken for sequencing was peripheral blood. The source of these receptors is a woman older than 75 with COVID-19, enrolled during active disease.

The chain carries TRBV2 and TRBJ2-7; 10 bases match TRBD1. Germline CDR1 reads SNHLY; CDR2 reads FYNNEI. Germline trimming cut 4 bases from V and 6 bases from J; bases unmatched to any gene: 6. The CDR3 spans 14 residues. CDR3 region: CASSGTGGFSEQYF. The CDR3 nucleotides are TGTGCCAGCAGTGGGACAGGGGGGTTCAGCGAGCAGTACTTC.

The chain joins TRBV15 to TRBJ2-3; 7 positions agree with TRBD2. Germline V CDR1 and CDR2: LNHNV, YYDKDF (reference sequence). Unmatched junction bases numbered 1, after V lost 3 bases and J lost 7 bases. The CDR3 is 12 residues long. Here the CDR3 DNA reads TGTGCCACCAGCAGGGGGGGGTATACGCAGTATTTT. Amino acids: CATSRGGYTQYF.

The chain combines TRBV29-1 with TRBJ2-3; D is ambiguous. V lost 7 bases and J 6 bases, leaving 14 bases between the germline ends. This CDR3 spans 12 amino acids. CDR1 SQVTM and CDR2 ANQGSEA come from the germline V gene. The CDR3 sequence is CSALGYPDTQYF. Written as DNA, the CDR3 is TGCAGCGCCCTGGGCTACCCTGATACGCAGTATTTT.

The chain is built from TRBV18 and TRBJ1-1, with D perhaps matching TRBD1 (6 bases). The CDR3 extends over 17 amino acids. V was clipped by 4 bases and J by 4 bases, with 22 bases between them. Germline loops: CDR1 KGHSH, CDR2 LQKENI. CDR3: CASSLAGGQSGRTEAFF. The CDR3 DNA sequence: TGTGCCAGCTCACTGGCTGGAGGACAGTCCGGTCGCACTGAAGCTTTCTTT.

This chain's CDR3 is CASISTIQGGAFF. CDR3 nucleotides: TGTGCCAGCATCTCGACAATACAGGGTGGGGCTTTCTTT. The chain uses TRBV6-5 and TRBJ1-1; weak D call: TRBD1 (6 bases). V shed 7 bases and J shed 11 bases, with 20 bases lying between them. This CDR3 contains 13 residues. Looked up from germline, CDR1 is MNHEY and CDR2 is SVGAGI.

This clone was seen once. The chain links TRBV7-2 to TRBJ1-3; D is perhaps TRBD1 (6 bases). Trimming removed 5 bases at V and 5 bases at J, with 13 bases between. The CDR3 sequence is 14 residues long. The germline gives CDR1 SGHTA, CDR2 FQGNSA. CDR3 protein: CASSPRQVRNTIYF. Written as DNA, the CDR3 is TGTGCCAGCAGCCCCAGACAGGTTCGAAACACCATATATTTT.

The chain uses TRBV19 and TRBJ1-2; weak D call: TRBD1 (6 bases). This CDR3 spans 12 amino acids. Per the germline V gene, CDR1 is LNHDA and CDR2 is SQIVND (reference sequence). Trimming took 4 bases from V and 14 from J, leaving 17 bases between them. As DNA, the CDR3 is TGTGCCAGTAGTACCTACAGGGAGTTTGGGACCTTC. Protein product: CASSTYREFGTF.

V usage is TRBV25-1 and J usage is TRBJ2-7; D is perhaps TRBD2 (7 bases). CDR3 size: 14 residues. Trimming removed 4 bases from V and 2 bases from J, with 12 bases in between. The V gene's germline CDR1 is MGHDK and CDR2 SYGVNS. In DNA form, the CDR3 reads TGTGCCAGCAGTGGGGCCGGGGGGCCCTACGAGCAGTACTTC. Translation: CASSGAGGPYEQYF.

The chain carries TRBV28 and TRBJ2-7, with 8 positions matching TRBD2. J gave up 2 bases and V 6 bases, and 9 bases lay outside the gene matches. The CDR3 is 15 residues long. Germline CDR1 and CDR2: MDHEN and SYDVKM. This CDR3 reads CASSRGLAAAYEQYF. CDR3 DNA: TGTGCCAGCAGCCGAGGACTAGCTGCCGCCTACGAGCAGTACTTC.

About this clone itself: A junction end diverges from the germline sequence, so it may reflect a read error. This chain uses TRBV2 with TRBJ2-2; D perhaps matches TRBD2 (6 bases). CDR3 size: 15 residues. Germline CDR1 reads SNHLY; CDR2 reads FYNNEI. The CDR3: CASSDRIPDTGGLFF. DNA for the CDR3: TGTGCCAGCAGTGACAGGATCCCGGACACCGGGGGGCTGTTTTTT.

This clone appeared a few times. The chain links TRBV28 to TRBJ2-7; perhaps TRBD2 as D (7 bases). With 8 bases removed from V and 10 bases from J, the gap between germline ends came to 24 bases. Germline-derived CDR1 and CDR2 are MDHEN and SYDVKM. The CDR3 consists of 14 residues. CDR3 sequence reads: CASEGAPGEGFQYF. In nucleotides, the CDR3 is TGTGCCAGCGAAGGGGCGCCAGGGGAGGGGTTTCAGTACTTC.

DNA of the CDR3: TGTGCCAGCGGCTCGAGATCAGGGGCGGACGGAAAACTGTTTTTT. Amino acid sequence: CASGSRSGADGKLFF. The rearrangement links TRBV28 to TRBJ1-4; tentatively, D is TRBD1 (6 bases). The CDR3 covers 15 residues. Trimming removed 8 bases from V and 10 bases from J, with 23 bases in between. Germline assignment: CDR1 MDHEN and CDR2 SYDVKM.

This chain connects TRBV7-2 to TRBJ2-7; 13 bases match TRBD2. V lost 6 bases to trimming and J lost 0 bases; unmatched junction nucleotides: 2. The germline V gene has CDR1 SGHTA and CDR2 FQGNSA. The CDR3 loop spans 15 amino acids. Here the CDR3 reads CASRTSGGRSYEQYF. CDR3 DNA: TGTGCCAGCAGGACTAGCGGGGGGCGCTCCTACGAGCAGTACTTC.

The V call is TRBV6-5, the J call TRBJ1-2; D is unresolved. Germline V gives CDR1 MNHEY, CDR2 SVGAGI. CDR3 size: 14 residues. The V gene lost 0 bases and the J gene lost 2 bases, with 7 bases spanning the gap. Here the CDR3 DNA reads TGTGCCAGCAGTTACTCGAGAGGGAACTATGGCTACACCTTC. It yields the protein CASSYSRGNYGYTF.

The chain recombines TRBV6-5 with TRBJ1-5; D uncertain. V was trimmed by 3 bases and J by 10 bases, leaving 10 bases between them. Germline V lookup: CDR1 MNHEY, CDR2 SVGAGI. CDR3 length: 12 residues. Here the CDR3 DNA reads TGTGCCAGCAGTTATAGCCAGCGACCCCAGCATTTT. Translation gives CASSYSQRPQHF.

The chain joins TRBV28 to TRBJ2-2; D might be TRBD2 (7 bases). CDR3 length: 14 amino acids. CDR1 and CDR2 from the germline V gene are MDHEN and SYDVKM. V lost 3 bases and J 6 bases, leaving 11 bases between the germline ends. CDR3 residues: CASSFGGGSGELFF. CDR3 nucleotides: TGTGCCAGCAGTTTTGGGGGGGGCTCCGGGGAGCTGTTTTTT.

The V gene is TRBV9, the J gene TRBJ2-2, with TRBD1 matching over 7 bases. This CDR3 is built from 15 residues. V was pared by 3 bases and J by 6 bases, with 8 bases of the junction left unmatched. The germline V gene has CDR1 SGDLS and CDR2 YYNGEE. CDR3 in DNA: TGTGCCAGCAGCGCCCGGGACAGCATTCCCGGGGAGCTGTTTTTT. Translated: CASSARDSIPGELFF.

The rearrangement uses TRBV5-1 and TRBJ1-1; TRBD1 matches at 8 bases. This CDR3 contains 16 residues. V gave up 0 bases and J gave up 5 bases; unmatched junction bases: 9. Germline loops: CDR1 SGHRS, CDR2 YFSETQ. CDR3 region: CASSLGPQGAGTEAFF. DNA of the CDR3: TGCGCCAGCAGCTTGGGACCCCAGGGGGCTGGGACTGAAGCTTTCTTT.

CDR3 nucleotides: TGTGCCAGCAGCTTGGCCCGGACAAATCCAAACAATGAGCAGTTCTTC. Encoded protein: CASSLARTNPNNEQFF. V usage is TRBV5-4 and J usage is TRBJ2-1; D possibly corresponds to TRBD1 (5 bases). The CDR3 runs to 16 residues. The V gene lost 0 bases and the J gene lost 5 bases, with 15 bases spanning the gap. CDR1 SGHNT and CDR2 YYREEE come from the germline V gene (reference sequence).

The gene calls are TRBV5-1 and TRBJ2-5; D might be TRBD1 (6 bases). Germline CDR1 reads SGHRS; CDR2 reads YFSETQ. V was shortened by 4 bases and J by 5 bases, with 21 bases between the two germline ends. The CDR3 has 16 amino acids. CDR3 in DNA: TGCGCCAGCAGCCTCCAACCCAACAGGGTAGGGGAGACCCAGTACTTC. It yields the protein CASSLQPNRVGETQYF.

The chain carries TRBV4-1 and TRBJ2-2; D remains ambiguous. Germline values: CDR1 MGHRA, CDR2 YSYEKL. Between the trimmed V and J ends, which lost 0 bases and 5 bases, there was a span of 10 bases. This CDR3 spans 15 amino acids. Here the CDR3 reads CASSQDTIATGELFF. The CDR3 DNA is TGCGCCAGCAGCCAAGATACTATCGCTACCGGGGAGCTGTTTTTT.

The rearrangement uses TRBV5-1 and TRBJ2-6; D is possibly TRBD1 (6 bases). CDR1 is SGHRS and CDR2 is YFSETQ in the germline V gene. Trimming shortened V by 4 bases and J by 0 bases, and 8 bases separated the two germline ends. The CDR3 has 15 residues. CDR3 in DNA: TGCGCCAGCAGCCAGGGGAACTCTGGGGCCAACGTCCTGACTTTC. This gives the protein CASSQGNSGANVLTF.

The chain recombines TRBV3-1 (or the pseudogene TRBV3-2) with TRBJ2-2; 7 nucleotides agree with TRBD1. The CDR3 runs 17 residues. Germline V gene sequence: CDR1 LGHDT, CDR2 YNNKEL (reference sequence). The junction had 4 bases not matched to a gene; V was cut back by 0 bases and J by 0 bases. The CDR3 reads CASSQEDRPPNTGELFF. CDR3 DNA sequence: TGTGCCAGCAGCCAAGAGGACAGGCCCCCGAACACCGGGGAGCTGTTTTTT.

The rearrangement links TRBV6-6 to TRBJ1-2; 8 bases are shared with TRBD1. The CDR3 loop spans 15 amino acids. Germline values: CDR1 MNHNY, CDR2 SVGAGI (reference sequence). The J segment lost 7 bases and the V segment lost 7 bases, leaving 14 bases of the junction unmatched. CDR3 sequence reads: CASTQGARGDRGYTF. CDR3 coding DNA: TGTGCCAGCACGCAGGGGGCCCGAGGAGATCGTGGCTACACCTTC.